Given below is one TCR beta chain in context. This clone is classified as medium-sized (0.01 to 0.1%). Its antigen specificity is not known. It has no much larger one-base neighbor in the sample; base qualities were not kept. Via the germline V gene, CDR1 is LGHNA and CDR2 YSLEER. V and J are truncated by 0 bases and 1 base respectively, leaving an intervening sequence of 7 bases. From the cysteine through the phenylalanine, the CDR3 covers 15 amino acids. CDR3 DNA only is kept here, 45 bases in frame from base 1. The source of the sample is a study of CD8+ T cells in alopecia areata (dated by TCRdb to 2016 to 2019). About the full investigation: In both human patients and the C3H/HeJ mouse model, the study applied high-throughput TCRbeta sequencing to look at T cell clonal expansion in alopecia areata. RNA came from the PAXgene miRNA kit for fixed scalp, the miRNeasy kit for PBMCs, and the RNeasy kit for mouse skin. Clonality in the scalp was compared among normal scalp (n=4), patchy alopecia areata scalp (n=8), and alopecia totalis/universalis scalp (n=8). On the human side, TCRbeta sequencing was run on scalp tissue and on sorted CD4+ and CD8+ peripheral blood T cells from healthy controls and from alopecia areata patients with either patchy or totalis/universalis disease. immunoSEQ multiplex PCR using 35 Vbeta forward primers and 13 Jbeta reverse primers was used to amplify TCRbeta CDR3 regions.

Study-level results and caveats: Shared TCR sequences between patients were less evident than in mice, which may be partly attributable to HLA diversity in the patient population. Higher clonality and more expanded CD8+ clones were observed in lesional scalp than in normal scalp, particularly in alopecia totalis/universalis, a finding suggestive of antigenic drive. Unlike mouse skin, which is dominated by gammadelta T cells, normal human skin has resident alphabeta T cells that are also sequenced, and this complicates analysis of the scalp TCR repertoire.

Libraries were built with the immunoSEQ multiplex PCR assay. To provide template for TCR sequencing, every sample had RNA extracted and reverse transcribed into cDNA. SuperScript III was used to make first-strand cDNA, primed with a 2:1 mix of oligo-dT and random hexamers. Amplification bias was assessed with a synthetic immune receptor repertoire, and residual bias was removed computationally. As for the authors' bioinformatics: Raw reads were preprocessed to remove errors, and CDR3 was defined according to IMGT conventions as the region from the conserved cysteine to phenylalanine. Clonality was computed by normalizing Shannon entropy by log2 of the number of productive unique TCRs and subtracting the result from 1. CD4 or CD8 identity of scalp clones was inferred by cross-referencing scalp TCRbeta sequences with sorted blood CD4 and CD8 repertoires. The immuneACCESS repertoire file appears here via TCRdb, limited to in-frame rearrangements. These files lack a portion of the clones; in checked studies, under half of the deficit traces to unresolved V genes, and the cause of the others is not known. The V and J calls and clone size are taken from that table; D and trimming were inferred from the DNA. Counted in this sample were tens of thousands of clones; around 59% of them appeared once. The ten largest make up approximately 40% of the sample.

From alopecia areata patients, peripheral blood was collected along with lesional scalp punch biopsies. PBMCs were isolated by density centrifugation and stained for CD3, CD4 and CD8, and CD4+ and CD8+ T cells were sorted on a FACSAria. The untreated alopecia areata patients were recruited through a multicenter biomarker study. For roughly five biomarker-study patients, blood CD8+ T cells were further sorted into NKG2D-low and NKG2D-high fractions. The receptor comes from a human donor with alopecia areata. The sample comprised NKG2D-high CD8+ T cells sorted from blood. The cell subset or site label, as the study defines it: sorted CD8+ NKG2D-high blood T cells. The rearranged segments are TRBV4-3 and TRBJ1-5; the D gene identity is not certain. The nucleotide sequence reads as follows: TGCGCCAGCAGCCAAGATCGGTCCAGCAATCAGCCCCAGCATTTT. This sequence encodes CASSQDRSSNQPQHF.